This T cell receptor (beta chain) is drawn from a study of blood T cell repertoires in COVID-19. Original processing methods: From reference gene primer amplification, estimates of nucleated cell counts were derived. This table comes from immunoSEQ multiplex PCR, and its TCRdb copy is limited to in-frame clones, with some not included. V and J calls and clone size are as listed in that table; D and trimming were resolved from the DNA. The repertoire consists of roughly 24,000 clones, with 85% to 90% occurring once and the leading ten covering 27%. CDR1 MRHNA and CDR2 SNTAGT come from the germline V gene. Trimming took 8 bases from V and 5 from J, leaving 15 bases between them. CDR3 size: 13 residues.

The V call is TRBV6-4, the J call TRBJ1-2; a possible D gene is TRBD1 (6 bases). Sequencing was done on a sample of peripheral blood. The TCR originated in a man in his 70s with COVID-19, enrolled during active disease. CDR3 nucleotide sequence: TGTGCCAGCTCATACAGGGCCGGGTATGGCTACACCTTC. Protein product: CASSYRAGYGYTF.